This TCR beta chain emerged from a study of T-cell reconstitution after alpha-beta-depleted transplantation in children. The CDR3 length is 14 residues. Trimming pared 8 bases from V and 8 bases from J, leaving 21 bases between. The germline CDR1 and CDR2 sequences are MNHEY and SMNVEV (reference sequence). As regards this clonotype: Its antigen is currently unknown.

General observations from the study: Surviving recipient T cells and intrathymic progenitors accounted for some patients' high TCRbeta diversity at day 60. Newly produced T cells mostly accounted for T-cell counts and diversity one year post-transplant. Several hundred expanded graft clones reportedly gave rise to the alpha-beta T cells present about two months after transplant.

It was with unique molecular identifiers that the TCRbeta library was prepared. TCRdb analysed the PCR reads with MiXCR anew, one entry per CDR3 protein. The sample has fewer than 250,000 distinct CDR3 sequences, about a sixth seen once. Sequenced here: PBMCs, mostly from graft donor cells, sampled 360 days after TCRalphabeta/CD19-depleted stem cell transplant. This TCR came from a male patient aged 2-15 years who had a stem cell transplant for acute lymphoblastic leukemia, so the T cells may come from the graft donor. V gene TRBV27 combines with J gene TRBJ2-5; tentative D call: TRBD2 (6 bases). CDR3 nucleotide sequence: TGTGCCAGCGGAGGGACGGCCGGTCCGAGAACCCAGTACTTC. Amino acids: CASGGTAGPRTQYF.